This is a list of T cell receptor beta chains from one sample in a study of T-cell memory formation after mild COVID-19. TCRdb re-called the 5' RACE reads through MiXCR, storing one row per CDR3 protein. Here the sample spans fewer than 700,000 distinct CDR3 sequences, less than 25% being singletons. Sequencing was carried out using PBMCs or a T cell subset sorted from them (not recorded which). These receptors were taken from an adult woman who had mild COVID-19 (a few samples of this study predate the infection). Cell type and time point are not known. Both conserved end residues are part of each CDR3. The D gene is left open where the match is weak. Rows may omit the clone size; those that give it use once, few, many or a size class.

>TRBV5-1|TRBD1|TRBJ1-2|few
CASSTGTGLHGYTF
TGCGCCAGCAGCACCGGGACAGGGCTCCATGGCTACACCTTC
>TRBV27|-|TRBJ1-1|few
CASSRRAPGTEAFF
TGTGCCAGCAGTAGACGGGCCCCAGGCACTGAAGCTTTCTTT
>TRBV5-1|-|TRBJ2-7|few
CASSLVGLRYEQYF
TGCGCCAGCAGCTTGGTCGGGCTTCGGTACGAGCAGTACTTC
>TRBV18|TRBD1|TRBJ2-7|-
CASSPITGGTYEQYF
TGTGCCAGCTCACCGATCACAGGGGGTACCTACGAGCAGTACTTC
>TRBV27|-|TRBJ2-5|many
CASSYQETQYF
TGTGCCAGCAGCTACCAAGAGACCCAGTACTTC
>TRBV29-1|TRBD1|TRBJ2-7|few
CSVGTASYEQYF
TGCAGCGTCGGGACAGCCTCCTACGAGCAGTACTTC
>TRBV12-3/TRBV12-4|-|TRBJ2-5|few
CASSLGRGLSQETQYF
TGTGCCAGCAGTTTAGGGAGGGGGCTCTCCCAAGAGACCCAGTACTTC
>TRBV3-1|-|TRBJ1-1|-
CASSQAQRAVEAFF
TGTGCCAGCAGCCAGGCCCAGAGGGCAGTTGAAGCTTTCTTT
>TRBV12-3/TRBV12-4|TRBD2|TRBJ2-1|-
CASKPSGASYNEQFF
TGTGCCAGCAAACCTAGCGGGGCCTCCTACAATGAGCAGTTCTTC
>TRBV9|TRBD2|TRBJ2-2|few
CASSPVAAGMFTGELFF
TGTGCCAGCAGCCCTGTTGCAGCGGGGATGTTCACCGGGGAGCTGTTTTTT
>TRBV4-2|-|TRBJ1-1|few
CASSQSLGGEAFF
TGTGCCAGCAGCCAAAGTCTAGGCGGAGAAGCTTTCTTT
>TRBV25-1|-|TRBJ2-2|few
CASLKGVAGELFF
TGTGCCAGCCTTAAGGGTGTCGCCGGGGAGCTGTTTTTT
>TRBV5-1|-|TRBJ2-1|many
CASSLYPGANEQFF
TGCGCCAGCAGCTTGTATCCGGGGGCCAATGAGCAGTTCTTC
>TRBV5-1|TRBD1|TRBJ2-7|few
CASSWGMGQGASYEQYF
TGCGCCAGCAGCTGGGGCATGGGACAGGGGGCCTCCTACGAGCAGTACTTC
>TRBV12-3/TRBV12-4|-|TRBJ2-7|-
CASSPERRDSYEQYF
TGTGCCAGCAGCCCTGAGCGCAGGGACTCCTACGAGCAGTACTTC
>TRBV4-1|-|TRBJ2-5|-
CASSQTGLRETQYF
TGCGCCAGCAGCCAGACGGGACTTCGAGAGACCCAGTACTTC
>TRBV4-3|-|TRBJ1-1|-
CASSVTSYMNTEAFF
TGCGCCAGCAGCGTAACGTCCTACATGAACACTGAAGCTTTCTTT
>TRBV7-9|-|TRBJ2-3|-
CASSSAGADTQYF
TGTGCCAGCAGCTCCGCAGGGGCAGATACGCAGTATTTT
>TRBV7-2|TRBD2|TRBJ2-2|few
CASSQGRLATGELFF
TGTGCCAGCAGCCAAGGGAGACTAGCGACCGGGGAGCTGTTTTTT
>TRBV6-6|-|TRBJ2-7|once
CASTSEGNHYEQYF
TGTGCCAGCACCTCAGAGGGGAACCACTACGAGCAGTACTTC
>TRBV5-1|TRBD1|TRBJ1-2|few
CASSTTGGADYGYTF
TGCGCCAGCAGCACAACAGGGGGCGCCGACTATGGCTACACCTTC
>TRBV5-6|-|TRBJ2-7|-
CASCWGSYEQYF
TGTGCCAGCTGCTGGGGTTCGTACGAGCAGTACTTC
>TRBV27|-|TRBJ1-5|once
CASSSRGQNQPQHF
TGTGCCAGCAGCAGTCGGGGGCAAAATCAGCCCCAGCATTTT
>TRBV7-2|-|TRBJ2-5|-
CASSSARAETQYF
TGTGCCAGCAGCTCTGCTCGGGCAGAGACCCAGTACTTC
>TRBV27|TRBD2|TRBJ2-3|-
CASSLHPTAGGDTQYF
TGTGCCAGCAGTCTACACCCGACAGCGGGAGGAGATACGCAGTATTTT
>TRBV15|-|TRBJ2-5|few
CATSRDGVTQYF
TGTGCCACCAGCAGAGATGGGGTAACCCAGTACTTC
>TRBV20-1|-|TRBJ1-1|-
CSARDPLTTEAFF
TGCAGTGCTAGAGACCCATTAACCACTGAAGCTTTCTTT
>TRBV7-6|TRBD1|TRBJ1-5|-
CASSPGQDSNQPQHF
TGTGCCAGCAGCCCGGGACAGGATAGCAATCAGCCCCAGCATTTT
>TRBV15|-|TRBJ1-1|few
CATSRQGNTEAFF
TGTGCCACCAGCAGACAGGGGAACACTGAAGCTTTCTTT
>TRBV27|-|TRBJ1-6|-
CASSSKAHHGSPLHF
TGTGCCAGCAGTTCGAAAGCCCACCACGGGTCACCCCTCCACTTT
>TRBV29-1|TRBD1|TRBJ2-4|-
CSVARDRGLDIQYF
TGCAGCGTTGCCCGGGACAGGGGTTTGGACATTCAGTACTTC
>TRBV20-1|-|TRBJ1-5|many
CSAPGGSPYSNQPQHF
TGCAGTGCTCCTGGGGGGAGTCCCTATAGCAATCAGCCCCAGCATTTT
>TRBV5-1|-|TRBJ2-5|-
CASSLHEAETQYF
TGCGCCAGCAGCTTGCACGAAGCGGAGACCCAGTACTTC
>TRBV3-1|-|TRBJ2-7|few
CASSAGGARTEQYF
TGTGCCAGCAGCGCAGGGGGGGCTCGCACCGAGCAGTACTTC
>TRBV3-1|TRBD2|TRBJ2-7|few
CASGGTSGIREQYF
TGTGCCAGCGGCGGGACTAGCGGGATTAGAGAGCAGTACTTC
>TRBV3-1|TRBD2|TRBJ2-1|-
CASSLQAGVLFF
TGTGCCAGCAGCCTTCAAGCGGGAGTTTTGTTCTTC
>TRBV5-1|-|TRBJ2-1|few
CASRGDPGNEQFF
TGCGCCAGCAGAGGTGACCCGGGCAATGAGCAGTTCTTC
>TRBV5-1|-|TRBJ1-1|few
CASSWGSLTEAFF
TGCGCCAGCAGCTGGGGGTCTCTTACTGAAGCTTTCTTT
>TRBV6-2/TRBV6-3|TRBD2|TRBJ2-3|-
CASTWDYLTDTQYF
TGTGCCAGCACCTGGGACTACCTCACAGATACGCAGTATTTT
>TRBV12-3/TRBV12-4|-|TRBJ1-2|-
CASSLTGYGGYTF
TGTGCCAGCAGCCTTACAGGGTATGGAGGCTACACCTTC
>TRBV6-6|TRBD1|TRBJ1-2|-
CASRGGQGYGYTF
TGTGCCAGCAGGGGGGGACAGGGCTATGGCTACACCTTC
>TRBV6-2/TRBV6-3|-|TRBJ2-2|few
CASSSGLLDTGELFF
TGTGCCAGCAGTTCTGGACTTCTAGACACCGGGGAGCTGTTTTTT
>TRBV3-1|-|TRBJ1-4|few
CASSLTGPQVNEKLFF
TGTGCCAGCAGCTTAACGGGCCCTCAAGTCAATGAAAAACTGTTTTTT
>TRBV7-2|TRBD1|TRBJ2-7|-
CASSSRPGQIYEQYF
TGTGCCAGCAGCTCCCGCCCGGGACAGATCTACGAGCAGTACTTC
>TRBV21-1|-|TRBJ2-1|few
CASSRKKGNLAVSSYNEQFF
TGTGCCAGCAGCAGAAAAAAGGGGAACCTAGCGGTTAGCTCCTACAATGAGCAGTTCTTC
>TRBV10-3|-|TRBJ2-3|-
CAISEWPNRELSTDTQYF
TGTGCCATCAGTGAGTGGCCGAACAGGGAGCTTAGCACAGATACGCAGTATTTT
>TRBV6-4|-|TRBJ2-1|few
CASSAPVDRQYNEQFF
TGTGCCAGCAGCGCCCCCGTAGACAGACAGTACAATGAGCAGTTCTTC
>TRBV5-1|-|TRBJ2-3|-
CASSSYGGSDTQYF
TGCGCCAGCAGCTCGTACGGGGGCTCAGATACGCAGTATTTT
>TRBV5-6|-|TRBJ2-7|-
CASSDVWGAGYEQYF
TGTGCCAGCAGCGACGTGTGGGGGGCAGGATACGAGCAGTACTTC
>TRBV27|-|TRBJ2-1|many
CASSTPRDPYNEQFF
TGTGCCAGCAGTACGCCCAGGGACCCCTACAATGAGCAGTTCTTC
>TRBV13|-|TRBJ1-2|-
CASSLEGTRGYGYTF
TGTGCCAGCAGCTTAGAGGGGACCCGGGGCTATGGCTACACCTTC
>TRBV7-2|-|TRBJ1-2|-
CASSLESLAGTGYTF
TGTGCCAGCAGCTTAGAGAGCCTAGCGGGCACTGGCTACACCTTC
>TRBV7-9|-|TRBJ2-5|few
CASSLPPLETQYF
TGTGCCAGCAGCTTACCCCCCTTAGAGACCCAGTACTTC
>TRBV12-3/TRBV12-4|TRBD1|TRBJ2-5|-
CASSLPFWTGKETQYF
TGTGCCAGCAGTTTACCCTTCTGGACAGGGAAAGAGACCCAGTACTTC
>TRBV12-3/TRBV12-4|-|TRBJ1-4|few
CASSFYRDGKLFF
TGTGCCAGCAGTTTTTACAGGGACGGAAAACTGTTTTTT
>TRBV2|TRBD1|TRBJ2-4|-
CASSTGQGGNIQYF
TGTGCCAGCAGCACGGGACAGGGGGGGAACATTCAGTACTTC
>TRBV6-2/TRBV6-3|TRBD1|TRBJ2-2|-
CASSYRPRPGQTSTGELFF
TGTGCCAGCAGTTACAGGCCCCGTCCGGGACAGACTTCCACCGGGGAGCTGTTTTTT